One sample yielded the 31 T cell receptor beta chains listed below, sequenced in a study of cytomegalovirus exposure and HLA in healthy donors. This PCR relied on a set of 60 Vbeta primers and 13 Jbeta primers. TCRdb keeps only in-frame clones here, not all; method: immunoSEQ multiplex PCR. This table lists 220,000 or so clones. The sample comprised PBMCs. Source of these receptors: a girl aged 2-10 years in good health and CMV-seropositive.

The rearrangement joins TRBV18 to TRBJ2-1; the match to TRBD2 covers 11 bases. The CDR3 consists of 17 residues. Looked up from germline, CDR1 is KGHSH and CDR2 is LQKENI. J gave up 3 bases and V 5 bases, and 9 bases lay outside the gene matches. The CDR3 DNA reads TGTGCCAGCTCATCAACCACCGGGACTAGCGGCTACAATGAGCAGTTCTTC. Its protein is CASSSTTGTSGYNEQFF.

CDR3 residues: CASEENLNTEAFF. The DNA of the CDR3 is TGTGCCAGTGAGGAGAATTTAAACACTGAAGCTTTCTTT. The genes are TRBV19 and TRBJ1-1; D unresolved. CDR1 is LNHDA, CDR2 SQIVND, per germline (reference sequence). Trimming took 8 bases from V and 2 from J, leaving 12 bases between them. This CDR3 has 13 amino acids.

This chain links TRBV27 with TRBJ2-7; 10 positions agree with TRBD2. CDR1 is MNHEY, CDR2 SMNVEV, per germline (reference sequence). The junction had 4 bases not matched to a gene; V was cut back by 6 bases and J by 2 bases. The CDR3 loop spans 14 amino acids. The CDR3 reads CASRRLAGAYEQYF. For the CDR3, the DNA is TGTGCCAGCAGGCGACTAGCGGGTGCCTACGAGCAGTACTTC.

This chain joins TRBV5-3 and TRBJ2-3; D is unresolved. TRBV5-3 is an ORF for which the function is uncertain. This CDR3 contains 15 residues. V was clipped by 4 bases and J by 1 base, with 13 bases between them. CDR3 in amino acids: CARSHSRIGTDTQYF. DNA of the CDR3: TGTGCCAGAAGCCACTCTAGAATCGGCACAGATACGCAGTATTTT.

The chain carries TRBV29-1 and TRBJ2-1; TRBD2 agrees at 7 bases. Trimming cost V 7 bases and J 7 bases; bases outside gene matches: 7. CDR3 length equals 12 residues. The V gene's germline CDR1 is SQVTM and CDR2 ANQGSEA. CDR3 in DNA: TGCAGCGGCACGGGAGGTCGTAATGAGCAGTTCTTC. Its translation: CSGTGGRNEQFF.

The gene calls are TRBV5-1 and TRBJ1-3; 7 positions match TRBD1. There are 17 residues in the CDR3. Trimming at V came to 3 bases and at J to 4 bases, leaving 13 bases not matched to a gene. CDR1 is SGHRS, CDR2 YFSETQ, per germline. The CDR3 spells CASSYGTAAAIGNTIYF. CDR3 in DNA: TGCGCCAGCAGCTACGGGACAGCGGCGGCCATAGGAAACACCATATATTTT.

The chain couples TRBV30 to TRBJ1-1; D ambiguous. The CDR3 runs 11 residues. CDR1 is GTSNPN, CDR2 SVGIG, per germline (reference sequence). Trimming stripped 2 bases from V and 2 bases from J, with 3 bases between. The chain's CDR3 is CAWSLNTEAFF. The CDR3 coding sequence is TGTGCCTGGAGTCTAAACACTGAAGCTTTCTTT.

The rearrangement uses TRBV7-9 and TRBJ1-1; D remains unclear. Between the trimmed V and J ends, which lost 6 bases and 5 bases, there was a span of 13 bases. This CDR3 is 13 amino acids long. Per germline, CDR1 SEHNR and CDR2 FQNEAQ (reference sequence). CDR3 protein: CASRNNPSTEAFF. The CDR3 DNA reads as TGTGCCAGCAGAAATAATCCCAGTACTGAAGCTTTCTTT.

This sequence joins TRBV7-2 and TRBJ2-4, with 10 bases fitting TRBD1. Germline CDR1 reads SGHTA; CDR2 reads FQGNSA. CDR3 length: 17 amino acids. V was pared by 2 bases and J by 8 bases, with 12 bases of the junction left unmatched. The CDR3 region is CASSLSPGTGVGDIQYF. CDR3 in DNA: TGTGCCAGCAGCTTAAGTCCCGGGACAGGGGTTGGGGACATTCAGTACTTC. Full variable domain (rest looked up from reference TRBV7-2 and TRBJ2-4): GAGVSQSPSNKVTEKGKDVELRCDPISGHTALYWYRQSLGQGLEFLIYFQGNSAPDKSGLPSDRFSAERTGGSVSTLTIQRTQQEDSAVYLCASSLSPGTGVGDIQYFGAGTRLSVL.

This chain connects TRBV4-1 to TRBJ1-1; tentatively, D is TRBD1 (5 bases). The CDR3 runs 13 residues. Germline values: CDR1 MGHRA, CDR2 YSYEKL. Trimming shortened V by 2 bases and J by 7 bases, and 11 bases separated the two germline ends. The CDR3: CASSQQIQVEAFF. The CDR3 nucleotides read TGCGCCAGCAGCCAACAGATACAGGTTGAAGCTTTCTTT.

V gene TRBV7-2 combines with J gene TRBJ2-1, with TRBD2 as a possible D gene (5 bases). The V and J ends lost 1 base and 4 bases respectively, with 11 bases between them. This CDR3 region has 15 residues. In germline, CDR1 is SGHTA, CDR2 FQGNSA. The CDR3 loop reads CASSLGSSDYNEQFF. The DNA of the CDR3 is TGTGCCAGCAGCTTAGGTAGTAGCGATTACAATGAGCAGTTCTTC.

This chain joins TRBV2 and TRBJ1-2, with D tentatively TRBD1 (5 bases). Germline V gives CDR1 SNHLY, CDR2 FYNNEI. V was pared by 8 bases and J by 8 bases, with 18 bases between. This CDR3 is 13 amino acids long. The CDR3 loop reads CASVRGGIKGYTF. The CDR3 DNA follows: TGTGCCAGCGTCCGGGGGGGGATAAAGGGCTACACCTTC.

The chain joins TRBV19 to TRBJ1-2; D may be TRBD1 (6 bases). This CDR3 has 13 amino acids. From germline, CDR1 is LNHDA and CDR2 SQIVND (reference sequence). Trimming stripped 6 bases from V and 4 bases from J, with 12 bases between. The CDR3 spells CASSGGHIYGYTF. CDR3 in DNA: TGTGCCAGTAGCGGGGGGCACATCTATGGCTACACCTTC.

The rearrangement joins TRBV27 to TRBJ2-4; D might be TRBD2 (5 bases). The CDR3 length is 15 residues. CDR1 is MNHEY, CDR2 SMNVEV, per germline (reference sequence). V lost 4 bases and J 2 bases, leaving 12 bases between the germline ends. CDR3 region: CASSSMGRSKNIQYF. CDR3 DNA: TGTGCCAGCAGTTCCATGGGGAGATCCAAAAACATTCAGTACTTC.

The chain has TRBV15 and TRBJ2-5; D is possibly TRBD1 (5 bases). Matching the DNA end better, TRBJ2-7 makes the J call doubtful. The germline V gene encodes CDR1 LNHNV and CDR2 YYDKDF (reference sequence). The CDR3 runs 15 residues. The CDR3 protein is CATSRDLTDSYEQYF. As DNA, the CDR3 is TGTGCCACCAGCAGAGACCTGACAGACTCCTACGAGCAGTACTTC.

The chain links TRBV7-7 to TRBJ2-2; tentatively, D is TRBD2 (6 bases). Germline assignment: CDR1 SSHAT and CDR2 FNYEAQ (reference sequence). CDR3 size: 16 residues. V was shortened by 2 bases and J by 0 bases, with 10 bases between the two germline ends. In nucleotides, the CDR3 is TGTGCCAGCAGCTTATTTAGCGGCGCGAACACCGGGGAGCTGTTTTTT. This codes for CASSLFSGANTGELFF. The full variable domain, with the rest looked up from reference TRBV7-7 and TRBJ2-2, is GAGVSQSPRYKVTKRGQDVTLRCDPISSHATLYWYQQALGQGPEFLTYFNYEAQPDKSGLPSDRFSAERPEGSISTLTIQRTEQRDSAMYRCASSLFSGANTGELFFGEGSRLTVL.

This chain uses TRBV7-9 with TRBJ1-2; maybe TRBD1 (6 bases). The CDR3 is made up of 15 amino acids. V was cut by 5 bases and J by 2 bases, with 15 bases left in between. In germline, CDR1 is SEHNR, CDR2 FQNEAQ (reference sequence). The DNA for the CDR3 is TGTGCCAGCAGCACCCCGGACAGCTACAACTATGGCTACACCTTC. It specifies CASSTPDSYNYGYTF.

Concerning this clone itself: The sample has other DNA sequences that encode this CDR3 too. The chain links TRBV19 to TRBJ2-6; possibly TRBD1 for D (7 bases). The germline CDR1 and CDR2 sequences are LNHDA and SQIVND (reference sequence). This CDR3 has 18 residues. Trimming removed 5 bases at V and 4 bases at J, with 21 bases between. The CDR3 DNA reads as TGTGCCAGTAGTCGGAGGGGGCAGGGCCCCTCGGGGGCCAACGTCCTGACTTTC. Its protein is CASSRRGQGPSGANVLTF.

The V gene is TRBV15, the J gene TRBJ2-3; unclear D gene. The germline V gene has CDR1 LNHNV and CDR2 YYDKDF (reference sequence). V lost 5 bases, J lost 0 bases, and 6 bases lay in between. CDR3 size: 13 residues. Here the CDR3 DNA reads TGTGCCACCAGCGTACTTAGCACAGATACGCAGTATTTT. Its translation is CATSVLSTDTQYF. The full variable domain, completed using reference TRBV15 and TRBJ2-3, is DAMVIQNPRYQVTQFGKPVTLSCSQTLNHNVMYWYQQKSSQAPKLLFHYYDKDFNNEADTPDNFQSRRPNTSFCFLDIRSPGLGDTAMYLCATSVLSTDTQYFGPGTRLTVL.

This chain links TRBV7-9 with TRBJ2-5; TRBD1 aligns across 10 bases. This CDR3 contains 16 residues. J lost 4 bases, V lost 5 bases, and 10 bases had no gene match. Germline values: CDR1 SEHNR, CDR2 FQNEAQ (reference sequence). CDR3 sequence: CASSLRQGAGLETQYF. CDR3 DNA sequence: TGTGCCAGCAGCCTCCGACAGGGGGCAGGTTTAGAGACCCAGTACTTC.

The V call is TRBV18, the J call TRBJ2-7; D unresolved. The CDR3 has 15 residues. V lost 3 bases and J lost 1, with 13 bases in between. Germline CDR1 is KGHSH and CDR2 is LQKENI. The CDR3 DNA follows: TGTGCCAGCTCACCCTCCCAGGCCCGATCCTACGAGCAGTACTTC. Translation: CASSPSQARSYEQYF.

The DNA for the CDR3 is TGTGCCAGCAGTTATCAGGAGGAGAACACTGAAGCTTTCTTT. Amino acids: CASSYQEENTEAFF. The rearrangement joins TRBV6-5 to TRBJ1-1; no definite D call. Trimming stripped 3 bases from V and 1 base from J, with 9 bases between. Germline V CDR1 and CDR2: MNHEY, SVGAGI. The CDR3 is 14 amino acids.

The rearrangement uses TRBV28 and TRBJ2-3; 13 nucleotides match TRBD2. Trimming cost V 5 bases and J 0 bases; bases outside gene matches: 11. Germline V gene data show CDR1 as MDHEN and CDR2 as SYDVKM. The CDR3 totals 19 residues. DNA of the CDR3: TGTGCCAGCAGTCTCGATTTCACTAGCGGGAGGGAGAGCACAGATACGCAGTATTTT. It codes for CASSLDFTSGRESTDTQYF.

The chain uses TRBV2 and TRBJ2-7; the D gene is possibly TRBD1 (6 bases). V lost 5 bases to trimming and J lost 3 bases, with 14 bases between them. The CDR3 is 14 amino acids. Germline V CDR1 and CDR2: SNHLY, FYNNEI. Here the CDR3 reads CASSRDTIYYEQYF. The DNA of the CDR3 is TGTGCCAGCAGTCGGGACACGATATACTACGAGCAGTACTTC.

The chain has TRBV5-1 and TRBJ2-7, with TRBD2 identical over 8 bases. V lost 7 bases and J lost 3; bases outside the gene matches: 9. Germline assignment: CDR1 SGHRS and CDR2 YFSETQ. This CDR3 has 14 residues. CDR3 sequence reads: CASAGGLVGYEQYF. The CDR3 nucleotides read TGCGCCAGCGCCGGGGGACTAGTAGGCTACGAGCAGTACTTC.

The DNA of the CDR3 is TGTGCCAGCAGTCCCGGGGTAGCGAGCCCCTACGAGCAGTACTTC. This translates into CASSPGVASPYEQYF. The chain is built from TRBV28 and TRBJ2-7, with a possible D match to TRBD2 (5 bases). The CDR3 consists of 15 residues. Germline CDR1 and CDR2: MDHEN and SYDVKM. Trimming removed 5 bases from V and 2 bases from J, with 16 bases in between.

The chain joins TRBV10-3 to TRBJ2-1; 12 bases are a match to TRBD2. CDR1 is ENHRY and CDR2 is SYGVKD in the germline V gene. The CDR3 spans 15 residues. V shed 6 bases, J shed 6 bases, and the junction held 6 bases outside the gene matches. The CDR3 loop is CAISAWTSGINEQFF. The DNA for the CDR3 is TGTGCCATCAGCGCGTGGACTAGCGGGATCAATGAGCAGTTCTTC.

The chain employs TRBV2 and TRBJ2-3; 10 positions agree with TRBD2. V was pared by 6 bases and J by 6 bases, with 12 bases of the junction left unmatched. CDR3 length: 16 residues. Germline CDR1 is SNHLY and CDR2 is FYNNEI. Here the CDR3 reads CASRKYLAGDVDTQYF. DNA of the CDR3: TGTGCCAGCAGGAAGTATCTAGCGGGAGATGTTGATACGCAGTATTTT.

This rearrangement joins TRBV2 to TRBJ2-5, with D perhaps TRBD2 (6 bases). The J call is in doubt because the DNA end fits TRBJ2-7 better. Germline CDR1 is SNHLY and CDR2 is FYNNEI. This CDR3 contains 15 residues. The CDR3 nucleotides read TGTGCCAGCAGTGAAGCGATGGGGGGATCCTACGAGCAGTACTTC. This encodes CASSEAMGGSYEQYF.

This chain uses TRBV18 with TRBJ1-4, with D possibly matching TRBD1 (5 bases). There are 16 residues in the CDR3. Between the trimmed V and J ends, which lost 4 bases and 0 bases, there was a span of 12 bases. CDR1 KGHSH and CDR2 LQKENI come from the germline V gene. The CDR3 protein is CASSLADTATNEKLFF. In DNA, the CDR3 is TGTGCCAGCTCACTAGCGGACACCGCAACTAATGAAAAACTGTTTTTT.

For the CDR3, the DNA is TGTGCCAGCAGCCCCACATCCAGCACAGATACGCAGTATTTT. Protein sequence: CASSPTSSTDTQYF. V usage is TRBV7-2 and J usage is TRBJ2-3; D is unclear. This CDR3 is built from 14 residues. Germline V gene sequence: CDR1 SGHTA, CDR2 FQGNSA. V lost 5 bases and J 0 bases, leaving 9 bases between the germline ends.